The 7 T cell receptor beta chains reported below all come from one sample, sequenced in a study of blood T cell repertoires in COVID-19 (TCRdb year 2020). Library creation used the immunoSEQ multiplex PCR assay. The table was pulled from immuneACCESS by TCRdb, which kept in-frame rearrangements only. Such tables lose some clones; where checked, under half of the loss comes from unresolved V genes, and the rest has no known cause. Here the sample has tens of thousands of clones; around three quarters occur a single time. The top ten clones comprise more than 6.5% of the sample. Sequencing used peripheral blood. The receptors were gathered from a man between 65 and 79 years old with acute or convalescent COVID-19.

The J gene is TRBJ2-7, the V gene TRBV7-9, with a weak D call TRBD1 (5 bases). This CDR3 region has 14 residues. V was shortened by 3 bases and J by 2 bases, with 11 bases between the two germline ends. The V gene's germline CDR1 is SEHNR and CDR2 FQNEAQ (reference sequence). The CDR3 region is CASSFAGSPYEQYF. The CDR3, as DNA: TGTGCCAGCAGCTTTGCAGGGTCCCCCTACGAGCAGTACTTC.

This clone has a handful of counts. The chain couples TRBV2 to TRBJ2-1; 10 bases are a match to TRBD2. The CDR3 totals 16 residues. The junction had 10 bases not matched to a gene; V was cut back by 3 bases and J by 8 bases. Germline V gene lookup returns CDR1 SNHLY and CDR2 FYNNEI. This CDR3 is CASSDNPGLAPYEQFF. The CDR3 DNA sequence: TGTGCCAGCAGTGACAACCCGGGACTAGCGCCGTATGAGCAGTTCTTC.

This clone has just a few counts. The CDR3 DNA reads TGCGCCAGCAGCTTACTGGGACAGGGCCTTACTGAAGCTTTCTTT. It is translated as CASSLLGQGLTEAFF. This rearrangement joins TRBV5-1 to TRBJ1-1; the match to TRBD1 covers 9 bases. The germline gives CDR1 SGHRS, CDR2 YFSETQ. The junction had 7 bases not matched to a gene; V was cut back by 2 bases and J by 5 bases. The CDR3 spans 15 residues.

The rearrangement joins TRBV11-3 to TRBJ2-7; 12 nucleotides line up with TRBD2. The CDR3 is 15 residues long. The ends lost 3 bases at V and 0 bases at J; junction bases unmatched: 0. Germline V CDR1 and CDR2: SGHNT, YENEEA. The CDR3 nucleotides are TGTGCCAGCAGCTTGACTAGCGGGGGCTCCTACGAGCAGTACTTC. Residues: CASSLTSGGSYEQYF.

The chain uses TRBV5-8 and TRBJ1-2, with TRBD1 matching over 8 bases. The CDR3 consists of 13 residues. V lost 3 bases, J lost 8 bases, and 6 bases stayed unmatched. Germline V lookup: CDR1 SGHTS, CDR2 YDEGEE. CDR3 region: CASSSDRVGGYTF. The DNA for the CDR3 is TGTGCCAGCAGCTCGGACAGGGTCGGCGGCTACACCTTC.

The rearrangement uses TRBV4-2 and TRBJ2-7; 10 positions agree with TRBD2. The CDR3 has 16 residues. Trimming at V came to 2 bases and at J to 6 bases, leaving 10 bases not matched to a gene. Germline CDR1 reads LGHNA; CDR2 reads YNFKEQ. The CDR3 loop reads CASSQYLAGGGGEQYF. The DNA of the CDR3 is TGTGCCAGCAGCCAATACTTAGCGGGAGGCGGAGGCGAGCAGTACTTC.

CDR3 in amino acids: CASSPASGRAQNEQFF. CDR3 bases: TGTGCCAGCAGCCCCGCGAGCGGGAGGGCACAGAATGAGCAGTTCTTC. The chain joins TRBV7-3 to TRBJ2-1, with 10 bases fitting TRBD2. The CDR3 contains 16 residues. In germline, CDR1 is SGHTA, CDR2 FQGTGA. V lost 5 bases to trimming and J lost 7 bases; unmatched junction nucleotides: 11.